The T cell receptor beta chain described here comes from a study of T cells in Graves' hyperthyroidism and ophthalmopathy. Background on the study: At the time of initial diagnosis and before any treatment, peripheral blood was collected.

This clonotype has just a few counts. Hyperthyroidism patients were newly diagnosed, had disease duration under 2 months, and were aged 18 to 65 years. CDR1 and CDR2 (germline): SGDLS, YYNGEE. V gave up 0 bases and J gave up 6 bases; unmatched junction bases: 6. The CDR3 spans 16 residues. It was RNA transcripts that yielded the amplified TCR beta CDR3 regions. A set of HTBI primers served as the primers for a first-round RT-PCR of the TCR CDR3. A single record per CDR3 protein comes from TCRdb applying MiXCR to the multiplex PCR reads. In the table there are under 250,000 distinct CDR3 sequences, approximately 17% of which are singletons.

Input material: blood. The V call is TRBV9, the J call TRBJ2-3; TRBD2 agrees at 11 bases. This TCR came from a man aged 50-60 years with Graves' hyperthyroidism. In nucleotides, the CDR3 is TGTGCCAGCAGCGTAGGGGTAGCGGGAGGGTCGGATACGCAGTATTTT. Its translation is CASSVGVAGGSDTQYF.